The rows below give T cell receptor beta chains drawn from one sample of a study of blood T cell repertoires in COVID-19. Assay: immunoSEQ multiplex PCR; the TCRdb copy retains only in-frame clones and omits some. The sample lists approximately 200,000 clones, roughly 86% occurring once. The sequenced sample consisted of PBMCs or T cells enriched from blood (not recorded which). These receptors all come from a woman aged 30 to 39 who had recovered from COVID-19. Each CDR3 is given with its conserved first and last residue. A D gene is named only where the DNA matches it firmly. Where a row states a size, it is once, few, many or the class of an expanded clone; other rows omit it.

>TRBV4-1|NA|NA|TRBJ1-2
TGCGCCAGCAGCCAAGATACCAGCTATGGCTACACCTTC
CASSQDTSYGYTF
>TRBV5-1|NA|NA|TRBJ2-5
TGCGCCAGCAGCCAAGGACTCTTACAAGAGACCCAGTACTTC
CASSQGLLQETQYF
>TRBV5-1|NA|TRBD1|TRBJ1-2
TGCGCCAGCAGCTTGCATGTGACAGGGAACTATGGCTACACCTTC
CASSLHVTGNYGYTF
>TRBV6-2/TRBV6-3|NA|NA|TRBJ2-5
TGTGCCAGCAGTCCGCAGCAAGAGACCCAGTACTTC
CASSPQQETQYF
>TRBV2|NA|TRBD1|TRBJ1-2
TGTGCCAGCAGTGAAGGGACAGGGGTCCACACCTTC
CASSEGTGVHTF
>TRBV6-6|NA|TRBD1|TRBJ1-5
TGTGCCAGCAGTTATGGGACAGCGGAAAATCAGCCCCAGCATTTT
CASSYGTAENQPQHF
>TRBV30|NA|NA|TRBJ1-2
TGTGCCTGGAGTGTACCCCCAGTACAATATGGCTACACCTTC
CAWSVPPVQYGYTF
>TRBV14|NA|TRBD1|TRBJ2-7
TGTGCCAGCAGCAGGCGACAGGGGGGCTCCTACGAGCAGTACTTC
CASSRRQGGSYEQYF
>TRBV12-3/TRBV12-4|NA|TRBD2|TRBJ2-7
TGTGCCAGCAGCCCGGGGGGGTCCTACGAGCAGTACTTC
CASSPGGSYEQYF
>TRBV19|NA|NA|TRBJ2-2
TGTGCCAGTAGTATCTCGGCAGGGAACACCGGGGAGCTGTTTTTT
CASSISAGNTGELFF
>TRBV18|few|TRBD1|TRBJ2-7
TGTGCCAGCTCACTGTCTACGACAGGGGGCAAGCACGAGCAGTACTTC
CASSLSTTGGKHEQYF
>TRBV3-1/TRBV3-2|NA|TRBD2|TRBJ2-1
TGTGCCAGCAGCCTACTAGCGGGAGTTGACAATGAGCAGTTCTTC
CASSLLAGVDNEQFF
>TRBV18|NA|NA|TRBJ2-7
TGTGCCAGCTCACCATCACCGGGACTCCTCTCACATCAGCAGTACTTC
CASSPSPGLLSHQQYF
>TRBV5-1|once|TRBD1|TRBJ1-1
TGCGCCAGCAGCTCGACAGGGGGCGGGAACACTGAAGCTTTCTTT
CASSSTGGGNTEAFF
>TRBV2|NA|NA|TRBJ1-5
TGTGCCAGCAGTGAACAGGGTACGGAGGGTCAGCCCCAGCATTTT
CASSEQGTEGQPQHF
>TRBV13|NA|TRBD1|TRBJ2-5
TGTGCCAGCAGCTTAGTTGGGACAGGGACACAAGAGACCCAGTACTTC
CASSLVGTGTQETQYF
>TRBV27|NA|NA|TRBJ2-1
TGTGCCAGCAGTCCGCAAATCATTGCTGTCAGCTCCTACAATGAGCAGTTCTTC
CASSPQIIAVSSYNEQFF
>TRBV28|NA|TRBD1|TRBJ2-1
TGTGCCAGCAGTTTAATCGGGACAGGACACAATGAGCAGTTCTTC
CASSLIGTGHNEQFF
>TRBV2|NA|NA|TRBJ1-3
TGTGCCAGCAGTGACCAGGGGCCGGGAAACACCATATATTTT
CASSDQGPGNTIYF
>TRBV5-4|once|NA|TRBJ1-3
TGTGCCAGCAGCGTTGGGGGGGGAAACACCATATATTTT
CASSVGGGNTIYF
>TRBV27|NA|TRBD1|TRBJ1-1
TGTGCCAGCACCACAAACAGGGGGATGAACACTGAAGCTTTCTTT
CASTTNRGMNTEAFF
>TRBV29-1|NA|NA|TRBJ2-7
TGCAGCGCGGGAACTGTCTACGAGCAGTACTTC
CSAGTVYEQYF
>TRBV7-3|few|TRBD2|TRBJ2-7
TGTGCCAGCAGCTTACAAGCGGGAGATTCGTACGAGCAGTACTTC
CASSLQAGDSYEQYF
>TRBV5-6|NA|NA|TRBJ1-1
TGTGCCAGCAGGTTGACTGAAAACACTGAAGCTTTCTTT
CASRLTENTEAFF
>TRBV4-2|NA|NA|TRBJ2-3
TGTGCCAGCAGCCAAGACAAGAGGACTACTACCACAGATACGCAGTATTTT
CASSQDKRTTTTDTQYF
>TRBV5-1|NA|TRBD2|TRBJ2-3
TGCGCCAGCAGCCGTGAGGGAGGGGCCACAGATACGCAGTATTTT
CASSREGGATDTQYF
>TRBV3-1/TRBV3-2|once|NA|TRBJ1-4
TGTGCCAGCAGCCAAGATGGGGGGGGCGGGGATGAAAAACTGTTTTTT
CASSQDGGGGDEKLFF
>TRBV5-4|few|TRBD1|TRBJ1-6
TGTGCCAGCAGCTTGGACAGGGGCGGATCACCCCTCCACTTT
CASSLDRGGSPLHF
>TRBV9|NA|NA|TRBJ2-5
TGTGCCAGCAGCGTTGACTGGAGTGAAGAGACCCAGTACTTC
CASSVDWSEETQYF
>TRBV28|NA|TRBD2|TRBJ2-7
TGTGCCAGCAGCCTCCTCGCGAGCGGGAGTTACGAGCAGTACTTC
CASSLLASGSYEQYF
>TRBV28|NA|TRBD1|TRBJ1-6
TGTGCCAGCAGTTTACGGGAGACAGGGAATAATTCACCCCTCCACTTT
CASSLRETGNNSPLHF
>TRBV6-5|once|NA|TRBJ1-2
TGTGCCAGCAGGAAGGACAGAAACTATGGCTACACCTTC
CASRKDRNYGYTF
>TRBV5-4|NA|TRBD2|TRBJ2-1
TGTGCCAGCAGCGGGAAAGGGGCGGGAGTCGGTTTAGATGAGCAGTTCTTC
CASSGKGAGVGLDEQFF
>TRBV30|NA|NA|TRBJ1-2
TGTGCCTGGAGTATAGGGGGGGGTCCCTATGGCTACACCTTC
CAWSIGGGPYGYTF
>TRBV3-1/TRBV3-2|NA|NA|TRBJ2-5
TGTGCCAGCAGCCAAATAGCGGAGGAGACCCAGTACTTC
CASSQIAEETQYF
>TRBV7-9|NA|NA|TRBJ2-1
TGTGCCAGCAGCTTAGGTCCTTCCCAGGGCAATGAGCAGTTCTTC
CASSLGPSQGNEQFF
>TRBV16|NA|TRBD1|TRBJ1-4
TGTGCCAGCAGCCCGGACAGGGGGCGCAGGGAAAAACTGTTTTTT
CASSPDRGRREKLFF
>TRBV27|NA|TRBD1|TRBJ1-1
TGTGCCAGCAGTTTAATGGGACAGGTGGGTGTGAACACTGAAGCTTTCTTT
CASSLMGQVGVNTEAFF
>TRBV11-2|once|NA|TRBJ1-4
TGTGCCAGCAGCTTCAGGGTAGGAAATGAAAAACTGTTTTTT
CASSFRVGNEKLFF
>TRBV19|few|NA|TRBJ2-6
TGTGCCAGTAGTATGAGGGGGTTCTCTGGGGCCAACGTCCTGACTTTC
CASSMRGFSGANVLTF
>TRBV19|NA|NA|TRBJ2-5
TGTGCCAGTAGTCGAAGGACGGGATTTCAAGAGACCCAGTACTTC
CASSRRTGFQETQYF
>TRBV12-3/TRBV12-4|NA|NA|TRBJ2-1
TGTGCCAGCAGTTCGGGACTTCCCAATGAGCAGTTCTTC
CASSSGLPNEQFF
>TRBV6-5|NA|TRBD1|TRBJ2-7
TGTGCCAGCAGTTACAAGGGGGCGGAGCAGTACTTC
CASSYKGAEQYF
>TRBV15|NA|NA|TRBJ2-1
TGTGCCACCAGCAGACCCGGAGGGGAGAATGAGCAGTTCTTC
CATSRPGGENEQFF
>TRBV19|NA|TRBD1|TRBJ2-6
TGTGCCAGTAGAACACCTCCGGGACAGGGCTCCTCTGGGGCCAACGTCCTGACTTTC
CASRTPPGQGSSGANVLTF